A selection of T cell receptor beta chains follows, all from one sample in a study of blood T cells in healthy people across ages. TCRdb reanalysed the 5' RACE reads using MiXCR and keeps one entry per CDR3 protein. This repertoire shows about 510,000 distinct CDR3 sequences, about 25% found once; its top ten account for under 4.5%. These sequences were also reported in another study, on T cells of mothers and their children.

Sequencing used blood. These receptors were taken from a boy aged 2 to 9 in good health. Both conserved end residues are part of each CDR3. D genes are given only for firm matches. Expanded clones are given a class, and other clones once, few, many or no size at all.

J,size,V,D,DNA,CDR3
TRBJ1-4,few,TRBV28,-,TGTGCCAGCAGTTTATTCGCCGGGGCTGAAAAACTGTTTTTT,CASSLFAGAEKLFF
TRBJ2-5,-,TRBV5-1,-,TGCGCCAGCAGCCCCAGGGTTTGGGGAGAGACCCAGTACTTC,CASSPRVWGETQYF
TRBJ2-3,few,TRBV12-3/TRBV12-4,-,TGTGCCAGCAGTCCACCCGACAGAAACACAGATACGCAGTATTTT,CASSPPDRNTDTQYF
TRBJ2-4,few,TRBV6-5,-,TGTGCCAGCAGGCCCAGGGGTCTAGCCAAAAACATTCAGTACTTC,CASRPRGLAKNIQYF
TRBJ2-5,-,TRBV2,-,TGTGCCAGCATTACATGGCGGGGAGAGACCCAGTACTTC,CASITWRGETQYF
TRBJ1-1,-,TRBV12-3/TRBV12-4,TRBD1,TGTGCCAGCAGTTTACGGGACAGGATTCCTGAAGCTTTCTTT,CASSLRDRIPEAFF
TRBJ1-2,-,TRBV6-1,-,TGTGCCAGCAGTGAATTAGTCGGGAGGGACCCAACAGGAGCTAACTATGGCTACACCTTC,CASSELVGRDPTGANYGYTF
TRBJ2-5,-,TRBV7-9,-,TGTGCCAGCAGCCTGAGATGGGCAGGACAAGAGACCCAGTACTTC,CASSLRWAGQETQYF
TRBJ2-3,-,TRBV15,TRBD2,TGTGCCACCAGCAGAGATAAACTAGCGGGGTCCTTAGATACGCAGTATTTT,CATSRDKLAGSLDTQYF
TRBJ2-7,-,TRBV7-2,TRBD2,TGTGCCAGCAGCCCAAGCCCTTACCTAGCGGGGAGCTCCTACGAGCAGTACTTC,CASSPSPYLAGSSYEQYF
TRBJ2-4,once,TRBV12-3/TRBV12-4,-,TGTGCCAGCAGCCGCCCGACGGCCAAAAACGTTCAGTACTTC,CASSRPTAKNVQYF
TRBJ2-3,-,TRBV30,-,TGTGCCTGGAGTATCACAGATACGCAGTATTTT,CAWSITDTQYF
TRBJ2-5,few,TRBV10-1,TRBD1,TGCGCCAGCAGCCCCGGGACAGGGGAATTATGGCAAGAGACCCAGTACTTC,CASSPGTGELWQETQYF
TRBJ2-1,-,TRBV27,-,TGTGCCAGCAGTTTTTCTTTAGACCAACCAGGAGGTGAGCAGTTCTTC,CASSFSLDQPGGEQFF
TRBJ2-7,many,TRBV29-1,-,TGCAGCGTTGCGCCGCGGCAGGGCTCCTACGAGCAGTACTTC,CSVAPRQGSYEQYF
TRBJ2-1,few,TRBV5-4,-,TGTGCCAGCAGCTTGGCGGGAGTATCCTACAATGAGCAGTTCTTC,CASSLAGVSYNEQFF